The next 18 T cell receptor beta chains were all read from a single sample in a study of OX40 agonist ivuxolimab in advanced cancers. Method: immunoSEQ multiplex PCR; TCRdb's copy keeps in-frame clones and lacks some. The table lists roughly 100,000 clones, about nine tenths of them singletons. Specimen: CD4+ or CD8+ T cells sorted from blood, collected in a trial of the OX40 agonist ivuxolimab. All receptors derive from an adult with an advanced solid tumor such as melanoma, head and neck, liver or kidney cancer.

The CDR3 loop is CASSLGLASSSYEQYF. The CDR3 DNA reads as TGTGCCAGCAGCTTGGGACTAGCATCATCCTCCTACGAGCAGTACTTC. The gene calls are TRBV5-6 and TRBJ2-7; 7 bases map to TRBD2. CDR3 length: 16 amino acids. Trimming at V came to 0 bases and at J to 0 bases, leaving 6 bases not matched to a gene. Germline CDR1 and CDR2: SGHDT and YYEEEE.

The rearrangement uses TRBV9 and TRBJ1-3; D not resolved. The CDR3 consists of 16 residues. Per the germline V gene, CDR1 is SGDLS and CDR2 is YYNGEE. The V gene lost 3 bases and the J gene lost 3 bases, with 16 bases spanning the gap. The CDR3 sequence is CASSAKPPGDGNTIYF. The CDR3 DNA sequence: TGTGCCAGCAGCGCCAAACCCCCCGGGGATGGAAACACCATATATTTT.

The CDR3 spells CASSPIPDRGNTIYF. The DNA of the CDR3 is TGTGCCAGCAGCCCGATCCCGGACCGCGGGAACACCATATATTTT. V and J are TRBV7-9 and TRBJ1-3; D remains ambiguous. Trimming shortened V by 5 bases and J by 7 bases, and 18 bases separated the two germline ends. Looked up from germline, CDR1 is SEHNR and CDR2 is FQNEAQ (reference sequence). The CDR3 runs to 15 residues.

This clone was found a few times. Other nucleotide sequences in the sample specify the same CDR3. The chain employs TRBV4-3 and TRBJ1-2, with no clear D. Germline-derived CDR1 and CDR2 are LGHNA and YSLEER. V lost 1 base to trimming and J lost 3 bases, with 9 bases between them. This CDR3 comprises 14 residues. The CDR3 region is CASSQGLRDYGYTF. The CDR3 region has the DNA TGCGCCAGCAGCCAAGGACTGCGGGACTATGGCTACACCTTC.

The rearrangement uses TRBV30 and TRBJ2-7; 7 nucleotides align to TRBD1. This CDR3 region has 13 residues. From germline, CDR1 is GTSNPN and CDR2 SVGIG (reference sequence). With V trimmed by 4 bases and J by 1 base, 4 bases remained unmatched. The CDR3 sequence is CAWTRDRSYEQYF. In nucleotides, the CDR3 is TGTGCCTGGACCAGGGACAGATCCTACGAGCAGTACTTC.

The chain combines TRBV5-4 with TRBJ1-4, with a weak D call TRBD1 (5 bases). Trimming took 4 bases from V and 4 from J, leaving 11 bases between them. The CDR3 contains 14 residues. In germline, CDR1 is SGHNT, CDR2 YYREEE (reference sequence). As DNA, the CDR3 is TGTGCCAGCAGCCCCCGGGACGGTAATGAAAAACTGTTTTTT. Amino acids: CASSPRDGNEKLFF.

The chain employs TRBV5-4 and TRBJ2-1; tentative D call: TRBD2 (7 bases). Germline values: CDR1 SGHNT, CDR2 YYREEE (reference sequence). This CDR3 region has 14 residues. V dropped 4 bases and J dropped 3 bases, with 11 bases sitting between them. The CDR3 DNA follows: TGTGCCAGCAGCAGGGGGGGGGTCTACAATGAGCAGTTCTTC. As protein: CASSRGGVYNEQFF.

J is TRBJ1-1 and V is TRBV7-2; D is uncertain. Germline values: CDR1 SGHTA, CDR2 FQGNSA. The CDR3 runs to 13 residues. V was cut by 6 bases and J by 0 bases, with 8 bases left in between. CDR3 in DNA: TGTGCCAGCAGACGGGTTTTGAACACTGAAGCTTTCTTT. Translation gives CASRRVLNTEAFF.

V usage is TRBV29-1 and J usage is TRBJ2-6; D is ambiguous. V lost 5 bases to trimming and J lost 0 bases, with 8 bases between them. CDR1 and CDR2 from the germline V gene are SQVTM and ANQGSEA. The CDR3 covers 14 residues. CDR3 region: CSVSPSSGANVLTF. The CDR3 DNA reads TGCAGCGTTTCCCCGAGCTCTGGGGCCAACGTCCTGACTTTC.

The DNA for the CDR3 is TGTGCCAGCAGCGTAGCTGATGGACGCACAGAGACCCAGTACTTC. As protein: CASSVADGRTETQYF. The chain carries TRBV9 and TRBJ2-5, with D unclear. The V and J ends lost 0 bases and 4 bases respectively, with 13 bases between them. Germline loops: CDR1 SGDLS, CDR2 YYNGEE. The CDR3 runs 15 residues.

This chain connects TRBV10-3 to TRBJ2-1; 7 nucleotides agree with TRBD2. Germline lookup yields CDR1 ENHRY and CDR2 SYGVKD. J lost 7 bases, V lost 7 bases, and 10 bases had no gene match. The CDR3 runs 14 residues. This CDR3 reads CAIMFAGDGNEQFF. CDR3 bases: TGTGCCATCATGTTTGCGGGAGACGGTAATGAGCAGTTCTTC.

CDR3 amino acids: CATARDRSLGGTQYF. The DNA for the CDR3 is TGTGCCACCGCCCGGGACAGGTCCCTGGGTGGTACGCAGTATTTT. The V gene is TRBV2, the J gene TRBJ2-3; the match to TRBD1 covers 8 bases. The trim removed 10 bases at V and 8 bases at J, leaving 17 bases unmatched. Germline V gene lookup returns CDR1 SNHLY and CDR2 FYNNEI. The CDR3 consists of 15 residues.

The sample holds a few counts of this clone. This chain links TRBV30 with TRBJ1-1; no firm D call. CDR1 is GTSNPN, CDR2 SVGIG, per germline (reference sequence). CDR3 size: 13 residues. V was pared by 0 bases and J by 5 bases, with 10 bases between. CDR3 DNA: TGTGCCTGGAGTGTATCGGGCCTGACTGAAGCTTTCTTT. It codes for CAWSVSGLTEAFF.

This sequence joins TRBV5-6 and TRBJ2-3; TRBD1 agrees at 7 bases. The CDR3 is 17 residues long. Per germline, CDR1 SGHDT and CDR2 YYEEEE. Trimming cost V 0 bases and J 2 bases; bases outside gene matches: 9. The CDR3 spells CASSLGQGVYITDTQYF. The DNA for the CDR3 is TGTGCCAGCAGCTTGGGGCAGGGGGTGTATATCACAGATACGCAGTATTTT. The complete variable domain, with remaining parts taken from reference TRBV5-6 and TRBJ2-3, reads DAGVTQSPTHLIKTRGQQVTLRCSPKSGHDTVSWYQQALGQGPQFIFQYYEEEERQRGNFPDRFSGHQFPNYSSELNVNALLLGDSALYLCASSLGQGVYITDTQYFGPGTRLTVL.

The chain recombines TRBV5-6 with TRBJ2-1; 8 bases line up with TRBD2. This CDR3 spans 16 amino acids. Looked up from germline, CDR1 is SGHDT and CDR2 is YYEEEE. The J segment lost 7 bases and the V segment lost 5 bases, leaving 14 bases of the junction unmatched. CDR3 loop: CASRAKREMFVNEQFF. The CDR3 nucleotides are TGTGCCAGCAGGGCCAAGCGGGAGATGTTCGTAAATGAGCAGTTCTTC.

This chain uses TRBV10-3 with TRBJ1-1; unclear D gene. Germline V CDR1 and CDR2: ENHRY, SYGVKD. With 4 bases removed from V and 6 bases from J, the gap between germline ends came to 12 bases. This CDR3 is 13 amino acids long. The CDR3 sequence: CAISGTGASEAFF. In DNA form, the CDR3 reads TGTGCCATCAGTGGTACGGGAGCATCTGAAGCTTTCTTT.

The chain couples TRBV11-3 to TRBJ1-1; D is undetermined. This CDR3 contains 14 residues. Looked up from germline, CDR1 is SGHNT and CDR2 is YENEEA. V lost 5 bases and J 4 bases, leaving 14 bases between the germline ends. As DNA, the CDR3 is TGTGCCAGCAGCCCCTGGGAGGGCGGCACTGAAGCTTTCTTT. Translating gives CASSPWEGGTEAFF.

The chain combines TRBV10-1 with TRBJ1-1; D unresolved. The CDR3 extends over 15 amino acids. V was clipped by 0 bases and J by 1 base, with 9 bases between them. CDR1 is WNHNN, CDR2 SYGVQD, per germline (reference sequence). In DNA, the CDR3 is TGCGCCAGCAGTGAGTCGAGAATTGGGAACACTGAAGCTTTCTTT. It yields the protein CASSESRIGNTEAFF.